This TCR beta chain was profiled in a study of CD8 T cells in ankylosing spondylitis. V lost 1 base to trimming and J lost 11 bases, with 21 bases between them. Germline loops: CDR1 SNHLY, CDR2 FYNNEI. The CDR3 covers 16 residues. About this clonotype itself: What it recognizes is unknown.

The TCR beta libraries were generated through quantitative 5'-RACE incorporating molecular barcodes. TCRdb re-called the 5' RACE reads with MiXCR, one entry per CDR3 protein. The table shows more than 150,000 distinct CDR3 sequences, with around 13% occurring only once. Study-level points and caveats: Reportedly, matched ankylosing spondylitis synovial fluid was significantly enriched for disease-linked clones. Among TCR beta sequences, a motif of eight highly homologous variants appeared characteristic of ankylosing spondylitis blood. Disease-linked clones bore a CD8+ phenotype and were relatively rare in peripheral blood.

The gene calls are TRBV2 and TRBJ2-1, with D perhaps TRBD2 (6 bases). Material: blood, either unsorted or a sorted T cell fraction (not recorded which). The source is a male donor with ankylosing spondylitis or in good health (not recorded which). The CDR3 sequence: CASSEVGASASLKQFF. The CDR3 DNA follows: TGTGCCAGCAGTGAAGTAGGGGCTAGCGCATCCCTCAAGCAGTTCTTC.